The T cell receptor beta chain under discussion was sequenced for a study of cytomegalovirus exposure and HLA in healthy donors. Study-level information: Early release data held tens of millions of unique TCRs from HLA-typed donors. Genetic ancestry analysis placed about 84% of the 350 to 500 donors that were genotyped in the Caucasian-associated cluster.

This PCR relied on a set of 60 Vbeta primers and 13 Jbeta primers. Produced via immunoSEQ multiplex PCR; TCRdb's table is partial and in-frame only. The profile covers 85,000 to 100,000 clones, with around 67% appearing a single time and roughly 2.1% taken by the ten largest. The CDR3 covers 14 residues. V lost 7 bases and J lost 2; bases outside the gene matches: 6. Looked up from germline, CDR1 is LNHDA and CDR2 is SQIVND (reference sequence). Comment on this clone: Its cognate antigen is unknown.

Study-wide results and limits: Reported findings show TCR beta sequences accurately forecast HLA-A and HLA-B alleles in most subjects.

The TCR was taken from a human donor in good health. The rearrangement uses TRBV19 and TRBJ2-3; 7 bases match TRBD2. The source material was PBMCs. In DNA form, the CDR3 reads TGTGCCAGTACCCCCGGGACTAACACAGATACGCAGTATTTT. Translated: CASTPGTNTDTQYF.